Listed below are T cell receptor beta chains from one sample, sequenced in a study of T cells in tuberculosis. The assay was immunoSEQ multiplex PCR, and TCRdb's table has in-frame clones only and misses some. Of about 34,000 clones listed, 93% are singletons. Sequenced here: PBMCs, sampled at tuberculosis diagnosis. The receptors here all came from an adult with tuberculosis. The CDR3 runs from the conserved cysteine through the conserved F or W. D genes are given only for firm matches.

V	J	D	CDR3
TRBV28	TRBJ2-3	.	CASSLSGATTDTQYF
TRBV13	TRBJ2-1	TRBD1	CASSIGTGSTRGINEQFF
TRBV30	TRBJ1-1	.	CAWSPPPGVGTEAFF
TRBV10-3	TRBJ2-6	.	CAISDSRGVAGVLTF
TRBV7-9	TRBJ2-2	.	CASSSAGDFTGELFF
TRBV19	TRBJ1-1	TRBD1	CASSLGQATTEAFF
TRBV10-1	TRBJ2-3	TRBD2	CASSGGLAGADTQYF
TRBV30	TRBJ2-1	.	CAWSDADYNEQFF
TRBV7-2	TRBJ2-7	TRBD2	CASSLAAGAIYEQYF
TRBV10-3	TRBJ2-6	.	CAISGREAGANVLTF
TRBV28	TRBJ1-1	.	CASPAPSGGANTEAFF
TRBV6-6	TRBJ2-7	TRBD2	CASSWGGEGSYEQYF
TRBV5-1	TRBJ1-1	.	CASSAPGGEAFF
TRBV18	TRBJ2-5	TRBD2	CASSPGLAGRETQYF
TRBV6-5	TRBJ1-1	.	CASSPRGGGAHHEF
TRBV9	TRBJ1-2	.	CASLRPNYGYTF
TRBV6-5	TRBJ1-2	TRBD1	CASSYSIPGGGYTF
TRBV6-1	TRBJ1-5	.	CASSLDRSGQPQHF
TRBV30	TRBJ1-1	TRBD1	CAWRIDRGDTEAFF
TRBV29-1	TRBJ2-2	TRBD2	CSGGGGKNTGELFF
TRBV9	TRBJ2-1	.	CASSSLWGGGVDEQFF
TRBV30	TRBJ1-5	TRBD1	CAWSRDRGTNSNQPQHF